This is a list of T cell receptor beta chains from one sample in a study of CD8 T cell repertoires and HIV-1 epitope variants. Profiled with immunoSEQ multiplex PCR; TCRdb holds only in-frame clones, not every one. The table lists tens of thousands of clones, almost 75% of them singletons. Sequenced input: uncultured baseline CD8+ T cells from peripheral blood mononuclear cells (PBMCs). The receptor set was obtained from a male donor with HIV. Both conserved end residues are part of each CDR3. Each record gives: V gene, J gene, D gene, CDR3 protein. A D gene is named only where the DNA matches it firmly.

v_call: TRBV5-1
j_call: TRBJ2-1
d_call: NA
cdr3_aa: CASSLSTSYNEQFF

v_call: TRBV5-6
j_call: TRBJ2-7
d_call: TRBD2
cdr3_aa: CASSLVAGGGQYF

v_call: TRBV6-6
j_call: TRBJ2-7
d_call: NA
cdr3_aa: CASSYSDYEQYF

v_call: TRBV6-6
j_call: TRBJ1-1
d_call: NA
cdr3_aa: CASEKDSSMNTEAFF

v_call: TRBV15
j_call: TRBJ1-1
d_call: TRBD1
cdr3_aa: CATSREDRANTEAFF

v_call: TRBV7-2
j_call: TRBJ2-7
d_call: NA
cdr3_aa: CASSSSITAYEQYF

v_call: TRBV18
j_call: TRBJ2-3
d_call: NA
cdr3_aa: CASSLGGVTDTQYF

v_call: TRBV9
j_call: TRBJ1-3
d_call: NA
cdr3_aa: CASSQSAGSGNTIYF

v_call: TRBV19
j_call: TRBJ2-3
d_call: NA
cdr3_aa: CASSLGRASTDTQYF

v_call: TRBV6-6
j_call: TRBJ1-1
d_call: TRBD1
cdr3_aa: CASARTGVTEAFF

v_call: TRBV7-7
j_call: TRBJ2-2
d_call: NA
cdr3_aa: CASSLALPGTGELFF

v_call: TRBV2
j_call: TRBJ2-3
d_call: TRBD2
cdr3_aa: CARGLAGGTNTQYF

v_call: TRBV9
j_call: TRBJ1-6
d_call: NA
cdr3_aa: CASSPNPGALNSPLHF

v_call: TRBV9
j_call: TRBJ2-5
d_call: NA
cdr3_aa: CASSKVGGDGTQETQYF

v_call: TRBV10-1
j_call: TRBJ2-4
d_call: TRBD1
cdr3_aa: CAFPGQGQAKNIQYF

v_call: TRBV7-9
j_call: TRBJ2-1
d_call: TRBD2
cdr3_aa: CASSLQAGAPYNEQFF

v_call: TRBV5-6
j_call: TRBJ2-2
d_call: TRBD2
cdr3_aa: CASSLYRTSSNTGELFF

v_call: TRBV5-6
j_call: TRBJ1-5
d_call: NA
cdr3_aa: CASSFRGGRQPQHF

v_call: TRBV6-1
j_call: TRBJ2-5
d_call: NA
cdr3_aa: CASSVVARETQYF

v_call: TRBV12-5
j_call: TRBJ2-3
d_call: TRBD2
cdr3_aa: CASAAGLAGNTDTQYF

v_call: TRBV7-9
j_call: TRBJ2-2
d_call: NA
cdr3_aa: CASSHLGLLNTGELFF

v_call: TRBV5-5
j_call: TRBJ2-3
d_call: NA
cdr3_aa: CASSLGEGATSTDTQYF

v_call: TRBV5-1
j_call: TRBJ1-1
d_call: NA
cdr3_aa: CASSLSGINTEAFF

v_call: TRBV19
j_call: TRBJ1-2
d_call: NA
cdr3_aa: CASSIPPPGIYGYTF

v_call: TRBV7-2
j_call: TRBJ1-2
d_call: NA
cdr3_aa: CASSTQLDTNYGYTF

v_call: TRBV7-2
j_call: TRBJ2-1
d_call: NA
cdr3_aa: CASSFGLPNNEQFF

v_call: TRBV4-1
j_call: TRBJ1-1
d_call: NA
cdr3_aa: CASSQGVISNTEAFF

v_call: TRBV28
j_call: TRBJ2-4
d_call: TRBD2
cdr3_aa: CASSRPIPSGLAKNIQYF

v_call: TRBV9
j_call: TRBJ2-2
d_call: TRBD2
cdr3_aa: CASSFSGGGNTGELFF

v_call: TRBV10-3
j_call: TRBJ1-5
d_call: TRBD1
cdr3_aa: CAISDLKGQGMTQHF

v_call: TRBV29-1
j_call: TRBJ1-1
d_call: NA
cdr3_aa: CSVLRTYNTEAFF

v_call: TRBV6-6
j_call: TRBJ2-7
d_call: NA
cdr3_aa: CASRTPGPPYEQYF

v_call: TRBV7-2
j_call: TRBJ2-7
d_call: NA
cdr3_aa: CASSWGGGEQYF

v_call: TRBV28
j_call: TRBJ1-4
d_call: NA
cdr3_aa: CASSLDEKLFF

v_call: TRBV5-4
j_call: TRBJ1-5
d_call: TRBD1
cdr3_aa: CASSSNQGDQPQHF